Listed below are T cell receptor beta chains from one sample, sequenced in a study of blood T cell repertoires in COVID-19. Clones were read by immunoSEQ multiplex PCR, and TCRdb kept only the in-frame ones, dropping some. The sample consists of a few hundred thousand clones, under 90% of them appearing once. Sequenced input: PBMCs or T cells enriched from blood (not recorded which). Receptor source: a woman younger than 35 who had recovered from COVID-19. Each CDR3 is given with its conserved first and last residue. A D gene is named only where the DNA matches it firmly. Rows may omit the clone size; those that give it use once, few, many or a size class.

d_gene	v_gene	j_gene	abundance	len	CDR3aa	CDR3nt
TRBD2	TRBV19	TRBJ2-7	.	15	CASSSPSGSSYEQYF	TGTGCCAGTAGTAGTCCGAGCGGGAGTAGTTACGAGCAGTACTTC
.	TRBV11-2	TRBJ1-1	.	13	CASSLGGDTEAFF	TGTGCCAGCAGCTTAGGGGGCGACACTGAAGCTTTCTTT
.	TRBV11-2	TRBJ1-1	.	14	CASSLNLGRAEAFF	TGTGCCAGCAGCTTAAATTTAGGGCGGGCTGAAGCTTTCTTT
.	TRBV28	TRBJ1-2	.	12	CASSLFDYGYTF	TGTGCCAGCAGTTTATTCGACTATGGCTACACCTTC
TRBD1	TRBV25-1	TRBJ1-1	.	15	CASSDSSRGRTEAFF	TGTGCCAGCAGTGACTCCTCCAGGGGGAGGACTGAAGCTTTCTTT
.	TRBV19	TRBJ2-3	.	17	CASSIDLPMHSGSAQYF	TGTGCCAGTAGTATAGATCTACCCATGCATTCAGGGTCAGCGCAGTATTTT
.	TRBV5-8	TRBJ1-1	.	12	CASSAGFTEAFF	TGTGCCAGCAGCGCAGGATTCACTGAAGCTTTCTTT
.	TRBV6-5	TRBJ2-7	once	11	CASNQGDEQYF	TGTGCCAGCAACCAAGGGGACGAGCAGTACTTC
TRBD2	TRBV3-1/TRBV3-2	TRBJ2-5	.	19	CASTRTSGTSGIYRETQYF	TGTGCCAGCACCCGAACTTCCGGGACTAGCGGGATATATCGGGAGACCCAGTACTTC
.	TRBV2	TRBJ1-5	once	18	CASSDRTASPQGNQPQHF	TGTGCCAGCAGTGATAGGACTGCCAGTCCCCAAGGTAATCAGCCCCAGCATTTT
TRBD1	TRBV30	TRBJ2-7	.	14	CAWRRDRESYEQYF	TGTGCCTGGAGAAGGGACAGGGAGTCCTACGAGCAGTACTTC
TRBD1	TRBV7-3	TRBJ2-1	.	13	CASSSNTGAEQFF	TGTGCCAGCAGCTCCAACACAGGGGCTGAGCAGTTCTTC
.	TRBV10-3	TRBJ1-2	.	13	CATEPQLWDGYTF	TGTGCCACGGAGCCGCAGCTATGGGATGGCTACACCTTC
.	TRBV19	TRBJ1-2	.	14	CASLNEGDERGYTF	TGTGCCAGCCTCAATGAGGGGGACGAAAGGGGCTACACCTTC
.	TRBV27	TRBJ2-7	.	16	CASSLSRTGRAYEQYF	TGTGCCAGCAGTTTATCCAGGACTGGGAGAGCCTACGAGCAGTACTTC
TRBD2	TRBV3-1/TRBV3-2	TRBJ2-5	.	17	CASSSTLAGGRGETQYF	TGTGCCAGCAGCTCGACTCTAGCGGGGGGCCGGGGAGAGACCCAGTACTTC
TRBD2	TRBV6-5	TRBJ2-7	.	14	CASSPGTSTYEQYF	TGTGCCAGCAGCCCCGGGACTAGCACCTACGAGCAGTACTTC
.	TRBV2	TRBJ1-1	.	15	CASSEAPGVYTEAFF	TGTGCCAGCAGTGAGGCGCCAGGGGTTTACACTGAAGCTTTCTTT
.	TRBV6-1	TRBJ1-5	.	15	CASSEGAGPHQPQHF	TGTGCCAGCAGTGAAGGGGCAGGGCCCCATCAGCCCCAGCATTTT
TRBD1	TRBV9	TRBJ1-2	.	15	CASSGLTGALGGYTF	TGTGCCAGCAGCGGACTCACAGGGGCCCTCGGTGGCTACACCTTC
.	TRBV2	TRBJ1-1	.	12	CASSEVGTEAFF	TGTGCCAGCAGCGAGGTGGGCACTGAAGCTTTCTTT
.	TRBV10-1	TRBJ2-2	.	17	CASSSPTAGTNTGELFF	TGCGCCAGCAGCTCCCCAACAGCAGGAACGAACACCGGGGAGCTGTTTTTT
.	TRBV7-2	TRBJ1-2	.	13	CASRPTGDYGYTF	TGTGCCAGCAGGCCAACCGGGGACTATGGCTACACCTTC
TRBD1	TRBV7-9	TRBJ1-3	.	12	CASSSQGDTIYF	TGTGCCAGCAGCTCTCAGGGGGACACCATATATTTT
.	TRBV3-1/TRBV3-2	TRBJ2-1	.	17	CASSQEGLARSYNEQFF	TGTGCCAGCAGCCAAGAGGGTCTAGCGAGATCTTACAATGAGCAGTTCTTC